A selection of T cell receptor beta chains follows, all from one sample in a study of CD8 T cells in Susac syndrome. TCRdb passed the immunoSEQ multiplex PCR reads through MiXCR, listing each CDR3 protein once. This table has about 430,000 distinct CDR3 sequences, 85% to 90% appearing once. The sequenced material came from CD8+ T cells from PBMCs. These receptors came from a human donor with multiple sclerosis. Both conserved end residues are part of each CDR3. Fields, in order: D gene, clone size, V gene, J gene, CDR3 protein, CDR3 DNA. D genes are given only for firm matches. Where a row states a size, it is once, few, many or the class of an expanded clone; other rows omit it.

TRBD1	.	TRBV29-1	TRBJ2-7	CSIPGQERTYEQYF	TGCAGCATACCGGGACAGGAAAGAACCTACGAGCAGTACTTC
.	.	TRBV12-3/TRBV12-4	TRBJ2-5	CASSLTTGINQETQYF	TGTGCCAGCAGCCTCACCACCGGGATAAACCAAGAGACCCAGTACTTC
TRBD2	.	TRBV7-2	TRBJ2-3	CASSLSRLAGGPLRGPDTDTQYF	TGTGCCAGCAGCTTATCGCGGCTAGCGGGGGGGCCACTCCGCGGCCCCGACACAGATACGCAGTATTTT
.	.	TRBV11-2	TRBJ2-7	CASSKSRGGSYEQYF	TGTGCCAGCAGTAAATCTAGGGGAGGTTCCTACGAGCAGTACTTC
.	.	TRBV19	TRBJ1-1	CASSKIQEEAFF	TGTGCCAGTAGTAAAATACAGGAAGAAGCTTTCTTT
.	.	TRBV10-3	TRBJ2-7	CAISESGESSYEQYF	TGTGCCATCAGTGAGTCCGGGGAGAGCTCCTACGAGCAGTACTTC
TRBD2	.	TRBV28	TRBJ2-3	CASSLTSSSTDTQYF	TGTGCCAGCAGTTTGACTAGCTCTAGCACAGATACGCAGTATTTT
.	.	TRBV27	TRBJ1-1	CASSLRDNTEAFF	TGTGCCAGCAGTCTCCGAGATAACACTGAAGCTTTCTTT
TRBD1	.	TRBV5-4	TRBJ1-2	CASSRAGGGGYGYTF	TGTGCCAGCAGCCGAGCAGGGGGCGGGGGCTATGGCTACACCTTC
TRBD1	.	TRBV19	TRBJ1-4	CASMAQGEEKLFF	TGTGCCAGTATGGCACAGGGGGAAGAAAAACTGTTTTTT
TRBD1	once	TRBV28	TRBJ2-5	CASCPTGYQETQYF	TGTGCCAGTTGCCCGACAGGGTACCAAGAGACCCAGTACTTC
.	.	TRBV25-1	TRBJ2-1	CASSESELGLLYNEQFF	TGTGCCAGCAGTGAATCCGAACTGGGACTTCTCTACAATGAGCAGTTCTTC
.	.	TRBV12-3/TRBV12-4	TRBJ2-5	CASSYGRKETQYF	TGTGCCAGCAGTTATGGACGGAAAGAGACCCAGTACTTC
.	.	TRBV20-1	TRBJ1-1	CSARDSRDTEAFF	TGCAGTGCTAGAGATTCCAGGGACACTGAAGCTTTCTTT
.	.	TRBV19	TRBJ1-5	CASSVIQEDNQPQHF	TGTGCCAGTAGTGTAATACAGGAAGACAATCAGCCCCAGCATTTT
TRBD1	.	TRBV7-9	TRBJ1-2	CASSWGDREDYGYTF	TGTGCCAGCAGCTGGGGGGACAGGGAAGACTATGGCTACACCTTC
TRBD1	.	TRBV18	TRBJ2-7	CASSSTGVTSYEQYF	TGTGCCAGCTCATCGACAGGGGTGACCTCCTACGAGCAGTACTTC